This entry concerns a single T cell receptor beta chain. What it recognizes is unknown. One junction end does not reproduce the germline sequence, and a read error may be involved. This sample is drawn from a study of tumor and adjacent non-tumor tissue in lung cancer. Three rounds of nested PCR, following a modified ARM-PCR protocol, produced the TCRbeta library. TCRdb reprocessed the multiplex PCR reads with MiXCR, giving one entry per CDR3 protein. The sample yields 91,000 or so distinct CDR3 sequences, roughly 66% seen once. This sample's RNA came from whole unsorted tissue. Between August and November 2014, newly diagnosed, chemotherapy-naive lung cancer patients underwent thoracic surgery in China. Study outcomes and limitations: Higher tumor TCR diversity was associated with shorter survival. In normal lung, the top 100 clones were significantly more dominant than in tumor.

This TCR was sampled from a man aged 55 to 70 with non-small cell lung cancer. The sequenced material came from lung tumor tissue.

For the CDR3, the DNA is TGTGCCAGTCACTTCCCGGGACAGGGGTACAGTGAGCAGTTCTTC. This translates into CASHFPGQGYSEQFF. The chain combines TRBV6-2 or TRBV6-3 with TRBJ2-1; 10 bases are a match to TRBD1. The CDR3 is 15 residues long. Germline CDR1 MNHEY, CDR2 SVGEGT.